This T cell receptor beta chain originates from a study of shared clonotypes between healthy human individuals. As for the study in general: Used for every donor were three CD4 naive, three CD4 memory, two CD8 naive and one CD8 memory plate.

A note on this clone: The antigen remains undetermined.

Terminally differentiated effector memory CD45RA+ cells were excluded by CCR7 positive selection of CD45RO-negative cells. Study-wide results and limits: Clonotype sharing among donors, it was expected, would be affected by sequencing depth.

Execution of the assay was at deep level. Some clones are missing from TCRdb's copy, which holds only in-frame ones; the method was immunoSEQ multiplex PCR. This sample yields 750,000 to 1,000,000 clones, of which 80% to 95% are seen a single time; less than 25% belongs to the top ten. The sequencing input was naive CD8+ T cells sorted from blood. This TCR was recovered from a man younger than 45 in good health.

CDR3 region: CAWDGVNTEAFF. CDR3 DNA: TGTGCCTGGGATGGGGTGAACACTGAAGCTTTCTTT. The rearrangement links TRBV30 to TRBJ1-1; D gene unclear. Trimming took off 5 bases at V and 0 bases at J, with 7 bases between the two ends. The CDR3 consists of 12 residues. Germline CDR1 reads GTSNPN; CDR2 reads SVGIG (reference sequence).